The TCR beta chain described here comes from a study of T cells in Graves' hyperthyroidism and ophthalmopathy. Germline CDR1 reads MDHEN; CDR2 reads SYDVKM. The V end was cut by 4 bases, the J end by 5 bases, with 15 bases between. The CDR3 covers 14 residues. It was RNA transcripts that yielded the amplified TCR beta CDR3 regions. A set of HTBI primers served as the primers for a first-round RT-PCR of the TCR CDR3. TCRdb called the multiplex PCR reads again in MiXCR, with one record for every CDR3 protein. The table records around 270,000 distinct CDR3 sequences, 15% to 20% of them present only once. This clonotype was detected ten times or more. The antigen is unknown. Diagnostic decisions used clinical symptoms, serum thyroxine and TRAb, thyroid ultrasound and orbital computed tomography. From under 12 ml of fresh peripheral blood, PBMCs were isolated. Study observations and caveats: Ophthalmopathy was distinguished from stable hyperthyroidism by 13 V-J signatures.

The source material was blood. The V gene is TRBV28, the J gene TRBJ2-7; D gene ambiguous. The source is a man aged 50 or older with Graves' ophthalmopathy. The CDR3 spells CASSSPPGRHEQYF. DNA of the CDR3: TGTGCCAGCAGTTCCCCCCCCGGCAGGCACGAGCAGTACTTC.